Sequencing of this T cell receptor beta chain was carried out in a study of T cell changes during pregnancy in multiple sclerosis. A note on this clone: This sample also contains other DNA sequences that code for the same CDR3.

The V and J ends lost 3 bases and 9 bases, in that order; junction bases with no gene match: 13. This CDR3 comprises 16 residues. CDR1 is SEHNR and CDR2 is FQNEAQ in the germline V gene (reference sequence). Profiling relied on immunoSEQ multiplex PCR, and the TCRdb table lists in-frame clones only, not all of them. The sample comprises about 32,000 clones, approximately 92% of which are singletons, and over 9.5% rests with the top ten. This sequence joins TRBV7-9 and TRBJ2-1; TRBD2 aligns across 8 bases. The source is a female donor with multiple sclerosis, enrolled in a pregnancy study. The sample was CD8+ T cells from peripheral blood mononuclear cells, taken in the second trimester of pregnancy. CDR3 bases: TGTGCCAGCAGCTTCGCTCAAGGACTAGCAAGGGGTGAGCAGTTCTTC. This sequence encodes CASSFAQGLARGEQFF.